A single sample gave rise to the 23 T cell receptor beta chains below, sequenced in a study of memory CD4+ T cells and cytomegalovirus serostatus. The sort gate was single viable CD3+CD4+CD8-CD45RO+ cells for memory CD4+ T cells. Sequencing used immunoSEQ multiplex PCR; TCRdb keeps in-frame clones, though not all of them. The data contain 45,000 to 70,000 clones, less than 85% of them singletons. The sample taken for sequencing was memory CD4+ T cells from blood. The receptors come from an adult in good health and CMV-seronegative. Some clones in this sample may be carry-over from other donors' samples.

The chain joins TRBV4-3 to TRBJ2-7; 10 nucleotides match TRBD1. With 3 bases clipped from V and 3 bases from J, the junction kept 2 bases outside the gene matches. The CDR3 runs 14 residues. Germline CDR1 and CDR2: LGHNA and YSLEER. The CDR3 sequence is CASSQGQGIYEQYF. The CDR3 DNA reads TGCGCCAGCAGCCAGGGACAGGGGATCTACGAGCAGTACTTC.

The chain couples TRBV27 to TRBJ1-2; tentatively, D is TRBD1 (6 bases). The CDR3 extends over 16 amino acids. The V end lost 1 base, the J end lost 1 base, and 13 bases lay between the germline ends. The germline V gene encodes CDR1 MNHEY and CDR2 SMNVEV (reference sequence). The CDR3 sequence is CASSLYADRYNYGYTF. CDR3 bases: TGTGCCAGCAGTTTATACGCAGACAGGTATAACTATGGCTACACCTTC.

This rearrangement joins TRBV5-4 to TRBJ2-7; D is perhaps TRBD1 (6 bases). The CDR3 sequence is 14 residues long. Germline V gene sequence: CDR1 SGHNT, CDR2 YYREEE (reference sequence). Between the trimmed V and J ends, which lost 5 bases and 2 bases, there was a span of 14 bases. As DNA, the CDR3 is TGTGCCAGCAGGGCCGGGACACTTCCCTACGAGCAGTACTTC. It codes for CASRAGTLPYEQYF.

CDR3 residues: CASSRDGTSYNEQFF. In nucleotides, the CDR3 is TGTGCCAGCAGCCGGGACGGGACTTCCTACAATGAGCAGTTCTTC. This chain joins TRBV6-5 and TRBJ2-1, with D possibly matching TRBD2 (6 bases). This CDR3 has 15 amino acids. With 6 bases removed from V and 1 base from J, the gap between germline ends came to 13 bases. Germline V gene data show CDR1 as MNHEY and CDR2 as SVGAGI.

V gene TRBV28 combines with J gene TRBJ1-2; the D is unclear. The CDR3 is 13 amino acids. Trimming shortened V by 7 bases and J by 4 bases, and 13 bases separated the two germline ends. CDR1 and CDR2 (germline): MDHEN, SYDVKM. For the CDR3, the DNA is TGTGCCAGCACCTCCCCCGGGCGCTATGGCTACACCTTC. It yields the protein CASTSPGRYGYTF.

The gene calls are TRBV2 and TRBJ2-1; 10 bases match TRBD2. The V gene end was trimmed by 10 bases and the J gene end by 4 bases; junction bases not matched to a gene: 4. The CDR3 extends over 13 amino acids. The germline V gene has CDR1 SNHLY and CDR2 FYNNEI. Here the CDR3 DNA reads TGTGCCACTACTAGCGGGAATTACAATGAGCAGTTCTTC. Encoded protein: CATTSGNYNEQFF.

V and J are TRBV7-9 and TRBJ1-6; D call uncertain. From germline, CDR1 is SEHNR and CDR2 FQNEAQ (reference sequence). The CDR3 has 15 residues. Deletions cut 2 bases from V and 6 bases from J, with 11 bases between. CDR3 nucleotides: TGTGCCAGCAGCTTATTGGCAGGTGGTAATTCACCCCTCCACTTT. This translates into CASSLLAGGNSPLHF.

The rearrangement links TRBV28 to TRBJ2-7; 7 bases are a match to TRBD1. J gave up 0 bases and V 7 bases, and 6 bases lay outside the gene matches. The germline V gene encodes CDR1 MDHEN and CDR2 SYDVKM. The CDR3 sequence is 14 residues long. The CDR3 region is CASKDRSHSYEQYF. In DNA form, the CDR3 reads TGTGCCAGCAAGGACAGGAGCCACTCCTACGAGCAGTACTTC.

This clone is a singleton in its sample. The rearrangement uses TRBV6-1 and TRBJ1-1, with no clear D. V shed 11 bases and J shed 0 bases, with 13 bases lying between them. The CDR3 contains 13 residues. Germline V lookup: CDR1 MNHNS, CDR2 SASEGT. CDR3 region: CAAIPDMNTEAFF. CDR3 sequence (DNA): TGTGCCGCCATACCCGATATGAACACTGAAGCTTTCTTT.

The rearrangement joins TRBV18 to TRBJ2-7; D gene ambiguous. The CDR3 is 12 residues long. The ends were cut back, 8 bases at V and 0 bases at J, with 8 bases in the middle. Germline V CDR1 and CDR2: KGHSH, LQKENI. As DNA, the CDR3 is TGTGCCAGCGCGAGTAGCTCCTACGAGCAGTACTTC. Its protein is CASASSSYEQYF.

This clone has just one count. J is TRBJ1-3 and V is TRBV15; unclear D gene. The CDR3 loop spans 14 amino acids. Trimming stripped 0 bases from V and 3 bases from J, with 6 bases between. The germline gives CDR1 LNHNV, CDR2 YYDKDF (reference sequence). In nucleotides, the CDR3 is TGTGCCACCAGCAGAGATGGATTTGGAAACACCATATATTTT. Protein: CATSRDGFGNTIYF.

V and J are TRBV6-5 and TRBJ1-1, with unresolved D. The CDR3 is 14 residues long. From germline, CDR1 is MNHEY and CDR2 SVGAGI. V was trimmed by 6 bases and J by 1 base, leaving 12 bases between them. The CDR3 coding sequence is TGTGCCAGCAGGGCCTGGCAGCGGAACACTGAAGCTTTCTTT. Protein: CASRAWQRNTEAFF.

The V and J genes are TRBV5-1 and TRBJ2-7, with 11 bases fitting TRBD1. Germline V gene sequence: CDR1 SGHRS, CDR2 YFSETQ. The CDR3 length is 16 residues. Trimming cost V 0 bases and J 6 bases; bases outside gene matches: 8. The CDR3 DNA reads TGCGCCAGCAGCTTGGCCTCCGGGACAGGGGGACGCGAGCAGTACTTC. As protein: CASSLASGTGGREQYF.

The J gene is TRBJ1-6, the V gene TRBV2; 7 positions match TRBD1. V trimming: 8 bases; J trimming: 6 bases; junction bases outside the gene matches: 4. The CDR3 is 13 residues long. Germline loops: CDR1 SNHLY, CDR2 FYNNEI. The CDR3 protein is CASGRGLNSPLHF. In DNA, the CDR3 is TGTGCCAGCGGAAGGGGGCTTAATTCACCCCTCCACTTT.

This chain links TRBV4-1 with TRBJ2-7; a possible D gene is TRBD2 (5 bases). The CDR3 runs 15 residues. From germline, CDR1 is MGHRA and CDR2 YSYEKL. V lost 0 bases to trimming and J lost 3 bases, with 12 bases between them. CDR3 DNA sequence: TGCGCCAGCAGCCAAGATCTAGCTACGGGCTACGAGCAGTACTTC. It encodes CASSQDLATGYEQYF.

The rearrangement links TRBV29-1 to TRBJ2-1, with 7 bases lining up with TRBD2. The CDR3 spans 14 residues. The germline V gene has CDR1 SQVTM and CDR2 ANQGSEA. The ends lost 7 bases at V and 5 bases at J; junction bases unmatched: 11. This CDR3 is CSAPAGVVDNEQFF. CDR3 bases: TGCAGCGCTCCCGCGGGGGTCGTAGACAATGAGCAGTTCTTC.

This chain uses TRBV4-2 with TRBJ2-3; 7 bases are a match to TRBD1. Germline V gene data show CDR1 as LGHNA and CDR2 as YNFKEQ. The V and J ends lost 4 bases and 14 bases, in that order; junction bases with no gene match: 12. This CDR3 is 13 amino acids long. CDR3 in amino acids: CASSPQGESSRYF. CDR3 nucleotides: TGTGCCAGCAGCCCCCAGGGGGAGTCATCTCGGTATTTT.

The V and J genes are TRBV5-1 and TRBJ2-6, with no clear D. Trimming took off 0 bases at V and 1 base at J, with 8 bases between the two ends. There are 16 residues in the CDR3. Germline CDR1 is SGHRS and CDR2 is YFSETQ. The CDR3 is CASSLDGRSGANVLTF. The DNA for the CDR3 is TGCGCCAGCAGCTTGGACGGTAGATCTGGGGCCAACGTCCTGACTTTC.

The genes are TRBV19 and TRBJ1-6; no firm D call. The CDR3 is made up of 14 amino acids. V was shortened by 3 bases and J by 9 bases, with 12 bases between the two germline ends. Germline V lookup: CDR1 LNHDA, CDR2 SQIVND (reference sequence). The CDR3 sequence: CASSIRNKGSPLHF. CDR3 DNA sequence: TGTGCCAGTAGTATTCGGAATAAGGGTTCACCCCTCCACTTT.

The chain is built from TRBV2 and TRBJ1-5; 10 bases agree with TRBD1. The CDR3 consists of 15 residues. V lost 4 bases and J lost 7; bases outside the gene matches: 7. Germline values: CDR1 SNHLY, CDR2 FYNNEI. As DNA, the CDR3 is TGTGCCAGCAGTGTAGGTTGGACAGGGGGACAGCCCCAGCATTTT. This sequence encodes CASSVGWTGGQPQHF.

The J gene is TRBJ2-6, the V gene TRBV7-8; D possibly corresponds to TRBD2 (5 bases). The V and J ends lost 1 base and 4 bases respectively, with 8 bases between them. The CDR3 consists of 15 residues. Germline-derived CDR1 and CDR2 are SGHVS and FQNEAQ. In nucleotides, the CDR3 is TGTGCCAGCAGCTTAGGAGCGGCGGGGGCCAACGTCCTGACTTTC. Protein sequence: CASSLGAAGANVLTF.

This clone was seen once. This chain uses TRBV9 with TRBJ2-2, with D possibly TRBD1 on 5 matching bases. The V end was cut by 0 bases, the J end by 7 bases, with 10 bases between. CDR1 is SGDLS and CDR2 is YYNGEE in the germline V gene. This CDR3 has 14 amino acids. The CDR3 region is CASSVGQGNGELFF. The CDR3 nucleotides are TGTGCCAGCAGCGTAGGGCAGGGCAACGGGGAGCTGTTTTTT.

This clone has just a few counts. The V call is TRBV5-1, the J call TRBJ2-2; no firm D call. V was clipped by 2 bases and J by 3 bases, with 8 bases between them. Germline assignment: CDR1 SGHRS and CDR2 YFSETQ. The CDR3 totals 14 residues. The CDR3 loop is CASSFSTDTGELFF. In DNA, the CDR3 is TGCGCCAGCAGCTTTTCTACGGACACCGGGGAGCTGTTTTTT.